A single sample is the source of the 14 T cell receptor beta chains below, sequenced in a study of blood T cells in healthy people across ages. PCR was performed a second time for 7 to 11 cycles using a sample-barcoded 5' primer and a J-beta primer mix. TCRdb called the 5' RACE reads again in MiXCR, with one record for every CDR3 protein. The sample includes approximately 690,000 distinct CDR3 sequences, under 70% seen only once; the top ten take around 37%. Sequenced material: blood. The receptor set was obtained from a man aged 55-75 years in good health.

This clonotype has a handful of counts. This sequence joins TRBV7-2 and TRBJ2-7; a possible D gene is TRBD1 (6 bases). Germline-derived CDR1 and CDR2 are SGHTA and FQGNSA. This CDR3 is built from 16 residues. The ends were cut back, 2 bases at V and 2 bases at J, with 16 bases in the middle. The chain's CDR3 is CASSLNSQGRPYEQYF. The CDR3 coding sequence is TGTGCCAGCAGCTTAAACAGCCAGGGGCGCCCCTACGAGCAGTACTTC.

This chain links TRBV28 with TRBJ2-5; D is uncertain. There are 11 residues in the CDR3. Trimming left V 2 bases short and J 7 bases short, with 5 bases between. CDR1 MDHEN and CDR2 SYDVKM come from the germline V gene. CDR3: CASSLVATQYF. In DNA, the CDR3 is TGTGCCAGCAGTTTAGTCGCGACCCAGTACTTC. The variable domain in full, with the rest retrieved from reference TRBV28 and TRBJ2-5, is DVKVTQSSRYLVKRTGEKVFLECVQDMDHENMFWYRQDPGLGLRLIYFSYDVKMKEKGDIPEGYSVSREKKERFSLILESASTNQTSMYLCASSLVATQYFGPGTRLLVL.

This clonotype was recorded only once. The genes are TRBV28 and TRBJ1-4; D is possibly TRBD1 (6 bases). CDR3 length: 15 residues. Trimming took 6 bases from V and 0 from J, leaving 11 bases between them. CDR1 MDHEN and CDR2 SYDVKM come from the germline V gene. The CDR3 region is CASREQGSTNEKLFF. CDR3 nucleotide sequence: TGTGCCAGCAGGGAACAGGGTTCAACTAATGAAAAACTGTTTTTT.

The chain is built from TRBV25-1 and TRBJ2-5; TRBD1 aligns across 7 bases. Near its end, the DNA agrees better with TRBJ2-7, so the J call may be wrong. Germline-derived CDR1 and CDR2 are MGHDK and SYGVNS. The CDR3 has 15 residues. The CDR3 is CASSDAGTEDLEQYF. The CDR3 DNA is TGTGCCAGCAGTGATGCCGGGACAGAGGACCTCGAGCAGTACTTC.

This clonotype came up once. This rearrangement joins TRBV10-3 to TRBJ2-5; D call uncertain. Trimming removed 8 bases from V and 5 bases from J, with 12 bases in between. CDR1 is ENHRY and CDR2 is SYGVKD in the germline V gene. CDR3 length equals 12 residues. CDR3 nucleotide sequence: TGTGCCATCGGCCCATTGGGGGAGACCCAGTACTTC. Translation: CAIGPLGETQYF.

The chain links TRBV6-6 to TRBJ2-2; TRBD1 matches at 9 bases. The trim removed 5 bases at V and 6 bases at J, leaving 10 bases unmatched. The CDR3 contains 16 residues. Germline values: CDR1 MNHNY, CDR2 SVGAGI (reference sequence). The CDR3 bases are TGTGCCAGCAGTCAACCGGGACAGGGTAGGGCCGGGGAGCTGTTTTTT. Its protein is CASSQPGQGRAGELFF.

The rearrangement links TRBV12-3 or TRBV12-4 to TRBJ1-2; the D gene is possibly TRBD1 (6 bases). The CDR3 is made up of 13 amino acids. V was shortened by 5 bases and J by 4 bases, with 11 bases between the two germline ends. For the CDR3, the DNA is TGTGCCAGCAGTCAAGGACAGTCCTATGGCTACACCTTC. Its translation: CASSQGQSYGYTF.

This chain joins TRBV5-1 and TRBJ1-2; possible D gene TRBD1, 6 bases. Germline V gene lookup returns CDR1 SGHRS and CDR2 YFSETQ. The CDR3 sequence is 15 residues long. Deletions cut 4 bases from V and 4 bases from J, with 17 bases between. The CDR3 region has the DNA TGCGCCAGCAGCGCGGTTACAGGGCTCTCCTATGGCTACACCTTC. Its translation: CASSAVTGLSYGYTF.

The chain has TRBV29-1 and TRBJ1-1; no clear D. CDR3 length equals 10 residues. Trimming took off 3 bases at V and 4 bases at J, with 3 bases between the two ends. Germline CDR1 is SQVTM and CDR2 is ANQGSEA. The CDR3 region is CSVDGTEAFF. CDR3 DNA sequence: TGCAGCGTTGATGGCACTGAAGCTTTCTTT. Full variable domain (missing parts from reference TRBV29-1 and TRBJ1-1): SAVISQKPSRDICQRGTSLTIQCQVDSQVTMMFWYRQQPGQSLTLIATANQGSEATYESGFVIDKFPISRPNLTFSTLTVSNMSPEDSSIYLCSVDGTEAFFGQGTRLTVV.

The rearrangement uses TRBV27 and TRBJ2-5, with no clear D. V was cut by 5 bases and J by 1 base, with 14 bases left in between. Germline lookup yields CDR1 MNHEY and CDR2 SMNVEV (reference sequence). The CDR3 has 15 residues. CDR3 coding DNA: TGTGCCAGCAGTAGTGGGGTCAGCTTCCAAGAGACCCAGTACTTC. Translated: CASSSGVSFQETQYF.

This clonotype has at least ten counts. The chain links TRBV7-8 to TRBJ2-2; no definite D call. Germline V gives CDR1 SGHVS, CDR2 FQNEAQ. Trimming removed 0 bases at V and 4 bases at J, with 6 bases between. This CDR3 contains 14 residues. The CDR3 DNA sequence: TGTGCCAGCAGCTTAGCACTTCTCACCGGGGAGCTGTTTTTT. Amino acids: CASSLALLTGELFF.

A single count supports this clonotype. This chain links TRBV18 with TRBJ2-3, with D perhaps TRBD1 (5 bases). Trimming took 5 bases from V and 1 from J, leaving 16 bases between them. CDR3 length: 16 amino acids. Germline lookup yields CDR1 KGHSH and CDR2 LQKENI. The CDR3, as DNA: TGTGCCAGCTCATTGACCGAGACAGCGCGCACAGATACGCAGTATTTT. Its protein product is CASSLTETARTDTQYF.

The rearrangement uses TRBV12-5 and TRBJ1-1, with a tentative D call TRBD1 (5 bases). V lost 6 bases and J 1 base, leaving 9 bases between the germline ends. Germline V CDR1 and CDR2: LGHNT, FRNRAP. CDR3 size: 13 residues. The CDR3 DNA sequence: TGTGCTAGTGGGGGCGGGACGAACACTGAAGCTTTCTTT. Its protein is CASGGGTNTEAFF.

In DNA, the CDR3 is TGTGCCAGCTCACCACCGAGCGGGGGGGCCAAGGTGCAGTTCTTC. Protein product: CASSPPSGGAKVQFF. The chain employs TRBV18 and TRBJ2-1; 10 bases are a match to TRBD2. In germline, CDR1 is KGHSH, CDR2 LQKENI. The CDR3 runs to 15 residues. V dropped 0 bases and J dropped 12; count of bases not matched to a gene: 8.